This entry is about one T cell receptor beta chain. Antigen specificity is unknown. CDR3 length: 12 residues. The germline V gene has CDR1 MGHDK and CDR2 SYGVNS. The V gene lost 9 bases and the J gene lost 5 bases, with 13 bases spanning the gap. The sample belongs to a study of cytomegalovirus exposure and HLA in healthy donors. General study points: Subsequent analysis of the 100 to 150 validation repertoires found a tendency for first-cohort TCR clusters to co-occur. More than 150 TCR beta chains were listed as cytomegalovirus-associated.

The assay was immunoSEQ multiplex PCR, and TCRdb's table has in-frame clones only and misses some. The data hold approximately 120,000 clones, with approximately 94% observed a single time. The sequenced material came from PBMCs. This clonotype was obtained from a woman in her late teens or twenties in good health and CMV-seronegative. The V call is TRBV25-1, the J call TRBJ1-2, with TRBD1 as a possible D gene (5 bases). The CDR3 region has the DNA TGTGCCAGTAATGAGGGGACTTATGGCTACACCTTC. This codes for CASNEGTYGYTF.